This TCR beta chain originates from a study of cytomegalovirus exposure and HLA in healthy donors. Study-wide points: Cytomegalovirus-associated TCR beta chains were listed, numbering some 150. One later analysis, an examination of the 120 validation repertoires, found that first-cohort TCR clusters tended to co-occur in them. A few CMV-associated chains were confirmed in vitro to be specific for CMV antigens.

Note on this clone: The antigen is unknown.

TCRdb's copy holds only in-frame clones and misses some; the assay was immunoSEQ multiplex PCR. Counted here are under 400,000 clones, approximately 86% occurring once; the ten biggest clones make up roughly 0.96%. The 120-subject validation cohort, separate from the approximately 660-subject first cohort, included the donors. Germline V lookup: CDR1 SGHAT, CDR2 FQNNGV. There are 15 residues in the CDR3. J gave up 4 bases and V 3 bases, and 5 bases lay outside the gene matches. The sequencing sample was made of PBMCs. The rearrangement uses TRBV11-2 and TRBJ2-7; 11 positions agree with TRBD2. This sequence originates from a young man in good health and CMV-seronegative. CDR3 bases: TGTGCCAGCAGCTTGGGGCCTAGCGGGGGGTACGAGCAGTACTTC. This gives the protein CASSLGPSGGYEQYF.